This is a list of T cell receptor beta chains from one sample in a study of tumor-infiltrating lymphocytes in primary liver carcinoma. TCRdb recomputed calls from the multiplex PCR reads with MiXCR, one row per CDR3 protein. The table includes approximately 60,000 distinct CDR3 sequences, less than 75% detected once. The sequencing sample was made of liver tumor tissue from sampling region 2. The source is a man between 40 and 49 years old with primary liver carcinoma and hepatitis B virus infection. The CDR3 runs from the conserved cysteine through the conserved F or W. Each record gives: D gene, J gene, V gene, clone size, CDR3 protein, CDR3 DNA. The D gene is left open where the match is weak. Rows may omit the clone size; those that give it use once, few, many or a size class.

>TRBD2|TRBJ2-5|TRBV11-2|-
CASSRTPGGGNETQYF
TGTGCCAGTAGCCGAACTCCTGGCGGGGGGAATGAGACCCAATACTTC
>-|TRBJ2-4|TRBV28|-
CASCQLRGAKNIQYF
TGTGCCAGCTGCCAGCTCAGGGGAGCCAAAAACATTCAGTACTTC
>-|TRBJ2-5|TRBV7-9|-
CVSSLALDNLETQYF
TGTGTCAGCAGCTTAGCTTTAGATAATCTGGAGACCCAGTATTTC
>TRBD2|TRBJ2-7|TRBV4-1|-
CASNQSLAGPLYEQYF
TGTGCCAGCAACCAATCCCTAGCGGGGCCACTTTACGAGCAGTACTTC
>-|TRBJ1-3|TRBV5-1|many
CASSLWLQGTNTIYF
TGCGCCAGCAGCTTGTGGTTACAGGGTACAAACACCATATATTTT
>TRBD2|TRBJ2-3|TRBV6-6|-
CASRVLAGGADTQYF
TGTGCCAGCAGAGTACTAGCGGGAGGGGCAGATACGCAGTATTTT
>TRBD1|TRBJ1-1|TRBV6-5|-
CASRVTGKDTEAFF
TGTGCCAGCCGTGTGACAGGGAAGGACACTGAAGCTTTCTTT
>-|TRBJ1-3|TRBV7-8|-
CAGSFSRNSGNTIYF
TGTGCCGGCAGCTTTTCGCGGAACTCTGGAAACACCATATATTTT
>-|TRBJ2-6|TRBV6-5|-
CASSQDSGANVLDF
TGTGCCAGCAGTCAAGACTCTGGGGCCAACGTCCTGGATTTC
>-|TRBJ2-7|TRBV4-2|-
CASSQVGGQFNSYEQYF
TGTGCCAGCAGCCAAGTGGGGGGTCAGTTTAACTCCTATGAGCAGTACTTC
>-|TRBJ2-3|TRBV5-6|few
CASSPGPGTDTQYF
TGTGCCAGCAGCCCCGGACCGGGGACGGATACGCAGTATTTT
>-|TRBJ2-3|TRBV6-2/TRBV6-3|-
CAGRPGRSSSTDTQYF
TGTGCCGGCAGGCCGGGAAGATCGAGTAGCACAGATACGCAGTATTTT
>-|TRBJ2-5|TRBV4-3|-
CASSYAWTSEETQYF
TGCGCCAGCAGCTACGCCTGGACTTCTGAAGAGACCCAGTACTTC
>-|TRBJ2-2|TRBV5-6|-
CASSLIYTGELLF
TGTGCCAGCAGCCTGATTTACACCGGGGAGCTGTTATTT
>TRBD1|TRBJ1-1|TRBV7-9|once
CVNSLAGTGRTEAFF
TGTGTCAACAGCTTAGCGGGGACAGGAAGGACTGAAGCTTTCTTT
>TRBD2|TRBJ2-7|TRBV15|many
CATSRAPLAGGPEDEQYF
TGTGCCACCAGCAGAGCACCGCTAGCGGGAGGGCCCGAAGACGAGCAGTACTTC
>-|TRBJ2-5|TRBV11-2|-
CASSRTPGMGKETQYF
TGTGCCAGCAGCCGAACTCCTGGCATGGGGAAAGAGACACAGTACTTC
>-|TRBJ2-7|TRBV6-5|-
CANRVGYEQYF
TGTGCCAACAGGGTTGGATACGAACAGTACTTC
>-|TRBJ2-1|TRBV7-9|-
CASSLAYQGRKTNEQFF
TGTGCCAGCAGTTTAGCATATCAGGGGCGTAAAACAAATGAGCAGTTCTTC
>TRBD2|TRBJ2-1|TRBV29-1|-
CSVETTSGGYNEQFF
TGTAGCGTTGAAACCACTAGCGGGGGATACAATGAGCAGTTCTTC
>-|TRBJ2-7|TRBV6-6|-
CASSYLEGGGDEHYF
TGTGCCAGCAGTTACCTCGAAGGGGGAGGAGACGAGCATTACTTC
>-|TRBJ2-3|TRBV6-2/TRBV6-3|-
CASSYFLLGPGTDTQYF
TGTGCCAGTAGCTACTTCCTTCTGGGGCCTGGCACAGATACTCAGTATTTT
>-|TRBJ2-7|TRBV6-5|-
CASSYAGQLDEQYF
TGTGCCAGCAGTTACGCGGGACAGCTAGACGAGCAGTACTTC
>TRBD2|TRBJ2-2|TRBV30|-
CAFWTSWRRLSGELFF
TGTGCCTTCTGGACTAGCTGGAGACGACTATCCGGGGAGCTGTTTTTT
>TRBD1|TRBJ1-4|TRBV2|-
CASMETGLYEKLFF
TGTGCCAGCATGGAGACAGGGTTGTATGAAAAACTGTTTTTT
>-|TRBJ2-5|TRBV28|many
CASSPGAAYQETQYF
TGTGCCAGCAGTCCGGGAGCAGCGTACCAAGAGACCCAGTACTTC
>-|TRBJ2-1|TRBV14|-
CASSVSGDSSYNEQFF
TGTGCCAGTAGCGTGTCAGGAGACAGCTCCTACAATGAGCAGTTCTTC
>-|TRBJ1-3|TRBV4-2|-
CASSQDVRPAGNTIYF
TGTGCCAGCAGCCAAGATGTAAGACCCGCTGGAAACACCATATATTTT
>-|TRBJ2-7|TRBV12-3/TRBV12-4|-
CASRAQQGYYEQCF
TGTGCCAGCAGGGCCCAACAGGGATACTACGAGCAGTGCTTC
>TRBD1|TRBJ2-5|TRBV10-3|-
CAISTDRAQEAQYF
TGTGCTATCAGCACCGACAGGGCCCAAGAGGCCCAGTACTTC
>-|TRBJ1-1|TRBV7-9|-
CASSLAGGNTEAFF
TGTGCCAGCAGCTTAGCGGGGGGAAACACTGAAGCTTTCTTT
>-|TRBJ1-2|TRBV12-3/TRBV12-4|-
CASSCRGSYGYTF
TGTGCCAGCAGTTGCCGGGGCTCATACGGCTACACATTC
>-|TRBJ1-2|TRBV29-1|-
CSVDPRAESYTF
TGCAGCGTTGACCCTAGGGCTGAGAGCTACACCTTC
>TRBD2|TRBJ2-5|TRBV5-1|few
CASSLAGGRGDTQYF
TGCGCCAGCAGCTTAGCGGGAGGGCGAGGGGATACCCAGTACTTC
>TRBD1|TRBJ2-1|TRBV4-3|many
CASSLDRGGNEQFF
TGCGCCAGCAGCCTGGACAGGGGGGGGAATGAGCAGTTCTTC
>-|TRBJ2-2|TRBV10-3|-
CAIREGDDAGELFF
TGTGCCATCAGGGAAGGGGACGACGCCGGGGAGCTGTTTTTT
>-|TRBJ2-7|TRBV10-3|-
CVIGDSSYEQYF
TGTGTCATCGGTGACAGCTCCTACGAGCAGTACTTC
>-|TRBJ1-4|TRBV2|few
CASRARVREKLFF
TGTGCCAGCAGGGCCCGCGTCCGGGAAAAACTGTTTTTT
>-|TRBJ2-1|TRBV6-6|-
CASSYTESENVQFF
TGTGCCAGCAGTTATACCGAGTCAGAGAATGTGCAGTTCTTC
>-|TRBJ2-2|TRBV11-2|-
CTSSFVGSNTRELFF
TGTACCAGCAGCTTTGTGGGATCGAACACCAGGGAGCTGTTTTTT